The 26 T cell receptor beta chains below were found in one sample sequenced in a study of shared clonotypes between healthy human individuals. Generated by immunoSEQ multiplex PCR, the TCRdb table keeps only in-frame clones and is missing some. The sample holds more than 2,000,000 clones, 80% to 95% seen once. Material: naive CD4+ T cells from PBMCs. Subset indicated: CD45RA+ positively selected. The receptors come from a man aged 18 to 30 in good health. Some clones in this sample may be carry-over from other donors' samples.

The chain joins TRBV21-1 to TRBJ1-3; the D call TRBD1 from the table was never checked on the DNA. TRBV21-1 is labeled a pseudogene. The CDR3 runs to 16 residues. CDR3 in amino acids: CASSQTPRPSGNTIYF. The DNA of the CDR3 is TGTGCCAGCAGCCAAACCCCCAGGCCCTCTGGAAACACCATATATTTT.

This sequence joins TRBV6-5 and TRBJ2-7, with D tentatively TRBD1 or TRBD2 (5 bases each). Trimming removed 0 bases at V and 7 bases at J, with 13 bases between. Germline loops: CDR1 MNHEY, CDR2 SVGAGI. The CDR3 sequence is 14 residues long. The CDR3 reads CASSYSGDPWEQYF. The CDR3, as DNA: TGTGCCAGCAGTTACTCTGGGGACCCTTGGGAGCAGTACTTC.

The genes are TRBV19 and TRBJ1-2; 8 bases map to TRBD1. The length of the CDR3 is 13 residues. V shed 5 bases and J 4 bases; nucleotides not matched to a gene: 3. Germline CDR1 LNHDA, CDR2 SQIVND (reference sequence). CDR3 sequence: CASSAGGAYGYTF. The CDR3 DNA reads TGTGCCAGTAGTGCAGGGGGCGCCTATGGCTACACCTTC. The full variable domain, rest sourced from reference TRBV19 and TRBJ1-2, is DGGITQSPKYLFRKEGQNVTLSCEQNLNHDAMYWYRQDPGQGLRLIYYSQIVNDFQKGDIAEGYSVSREKKESFPLTVTSAQKNPTAFYLCASSAGGAYGYTFGSGTRLTVV.

The chain employs TRBV28 and TRBJ1-1; 8 bases line up with TRBD1. The CDR3 is 14 residues long. From germline, CDR1 is MDHEN and CDR2 SYDVKM. V shed 4 bases and J 3 bases; nucleotides not matched to a gene: 4. CDR3 coding DNA: TGTGCCAGCAGTTCGGCAGGGGGCGACACTGAAGCTTTCTTT. Translation: CASSSAGGDTEAFF.

This chain connects TRBV18 to TRBJ2-3; 14 bases match TRBD2. Trimming cost V 4 bases and J 3 bases; bases outside gene matches: 3. Germline V gene data show CDR1 as KGHSH and CDR2 as LQKENI. This CDR3 has 16 residues. CDR3 sequence: CASSRGLAGVTDTQYF. The CDR3 DNA reads as TGTGCCAGCTCACGGGGACTAGCGGGAGTGACAGATACGCAGTATTTT.

This rearrangement joins TRBV5-4 to TRBJ2-1, with 13 bases aligning to TRBD2. Germline assignment: CDR1 SGHNT and CDR2 YYREEE (reference sequence). The CDR3 consists of 15 residues. Unmatched junction bases numbered 2, after V lost 3 bases and J lost 5 bases. CDR3 bases: TGTGCCAGCAGCTGGGGGACTAGCGGGAACAATGAGCAGTTCTTC. It codes for CASSWGTSGNNEQFF.

Details on this clone: The same CDR3 arises from other DNA sequences in this sample as well. The V call is TRBV5-1, the J call TRBJ2-1; 12 positions agree with TRBD2. Germline CDR1 SGHRS, CDR2 YFSETQ. J was trimmed by 2 bases and V by 0 bases; bases with no gene match: 0. The CDR3 is 16 residues long. CDR3 DNA: TGCGCCAGCAGCTTGGCTAGCGGGAGGGCCTACAATGAGCAGTTCTTC. Its translation is CASSLASGRAYNEQFF.

The chain joins TRBV6-5 to TRBJ1-1, with a weak D call TRBD1 (5 bases). V gave up 0 bases and J gave up 11 bases, with 16 bases separating them. In germline, CDR1 is MNHEY, CDR2 SVGAGI. CDR3 length equals 14 residues. CDR3 DNA: TGTGCCAGCAGTTACTCGCAGGGAACCCCGAGGGCTTTCTTT. Translated, it gives CASSYSQGTPRAFF.

This chain uses TRBV7-9 with TRBJ2-7; D uncertain. Trimming took 0 bases from V and 12 from J, leaving 21 bases between them. This CDR3 is 15 amino acids long. The V gene's germline CDR1 is SEHNR and CDR2 FQNEAQ (reference sequence). The CDR3 DNA follows: TGTGCCAGCAGCTTAGCGTTTGCAGACGCTATCGTTTCGTACTTC. This gives the protein CASSLAFADAIVSYF.

About this clone: Other DNA sequences in this sample translate to the same CDR3. The rearrangement links TRBV2 to TRBJ2-7; D remains ambiguous. Germline-derived CDR1 and CDR2 are SNHLY and FYNNEI. This CDR3 has 15 amino acids. Trimming removed 3 bases from V and 1 base from J, with 13 bases in between. The CDR3 nucleotides are TGTGCCAGCAGTGATAGAGAATCAAGTTCCTACGAGCAGTACTTC. It translates to CASSDRESSSYEQYF.

The genes are TRBV9 and TRBJ2-3, with TRBD2 matching 7 bases. J lost 0 bases, V lost 0 bases, and 10 bases had no gene match. Germline V gene sequence: CDR1 SGDLS, CDR2 YYNGEE. The CDR3 contains 18 residues. For the CDR3, the DNA is TGTGCCAGCAGCGTAGGTCGGGCGGGAGCCGCTAGCACAGATACGCAGTATTTT. Translated: CASSVGRAGAASTDTQYF. Together with reference TRBV9 and TRBJ2-3, the CDR3 gives the full variable domain: DSGVTQTPKHLITATGQRVTLRCSPRSGDLSVYWYQQSLDQGLQFLIQYYNGEERAKGNILERFSAQQFPDLHSELNLSSLELGDSALYFCASSVGRAGAASTDTQYFGPGTRLTVL.

This chain links TRBV27 with TRBJ2-3; D is unresolved. Deletions cut 3 bases from V and 4 bases from J, with 8 bases between. CDR1 and CDR2 (germline): MNHEY, SMNVEV (reference sequence). CDR3 size: 13 residues. CDR3 sequence (DNA): TGTGCCAGCAGTTTTACCGGCGCAGATACGCAGTATTTT. Its protein is CASSFTGADTQYF.

V usage is TRBV28 and J usage is TRBJ1-5, with 9 bases identical to TRBD1. Trimming took 1 base from V and 3 from J; bases not matched to a gene: 7. In germline, CDR1 is MDHEN, CDR2 SYDVKM. CDR3 length: 17 amino acids. The CDR3 loop reads CASSLSGQGPYNQPQHF. The DNA of the CDR3 is TGTGCCAGCAGTTTATCGGGACAGGGCCCCTACAATCAGCCCCAGCATTTT.

The genes are TRBV7-9 and TRBJ2-7; D possibly corresponds to TRBD1 (6 bases). Per germline, CDR1 SEHNR and CDR2 FQNEAQ (reference sequence). Trimming stripped 7 bases from V and 2 bases from J, with 18 bases between. The CDR3 has 15 amino acids. This CDR3 reads CASTSGAGVAYEQYF. The CDR3 nucleotides read TGTGCCAGCACCTCCGGGGCAGGGGTAGCCTACGAGCAGTACTTC.

The J gene is TRBJ1-1, the V gene TRBV21-1. TRBV21-1 is reported as a pseudogene. The CDR3 is made up of 16 amino acids. DNA of the CDR3: TGTGCCAGCAGCCCGCGACCGGGACCGAGGAACACTGAAGCTTTCTTT. Translation gives CASSPRPGPRNTEAFF.

The gene calls are TRBV19 and TRBJ1-5; no firm D call. The CDR3 is 15 amino acids. The ends were cut back, 4 bases at V and 1 base at J, with 11 bases in the middle. Germline V lookup: CDR1 LNHDA, CDR2 SQIVND (reference sequence). CDR3 region: CASSTGWTSNQPQHF. DNA of the CDR3: TGTGCCAGTAGTACTGGGTGGACCAGCAATCAGCCCCAGCATTTT. Complete variable domain (other parts from reference TRBV19 and TRBJ1-5): DGGITQSPKYLFRKEGQNVTLSCEQNLNHDAMYWYRQDPGQGLRLIYYSQIVNDFQKGDIAEGYSVSREKKESFPLTVTSAQKNPTAFYLCASSTGWTSNQPQHFGDGTRLSIL.

This clone was seen once. V gene TRBV19 combines with J gene TRBJ1-3, with D unclear. V was shortened by 5 bases and J by 3 bases, with 17 bases between the two germline ends. The CDR3 extends over 16 amino acids. The germline V gene encodes CDR1 LNHDA and CDR2 SQIVND (reference sequence). Written as DNA, the CDR3 is TGTGCCAGTAGTCTTTCTCCCGTGGAATATGGAAACACCATATATTTT. It encodes CASSLSPVEYGNTIYF.

The chain combines TRBV19 with TRBJ1-2; 7 nucleotides match TRBD1. The germline V gene has CDR1 LNHDA and CDR2 SQIVND (reference sequence). Trimming took 5 bases from V and 3 from J; bases not matched to a gene: 3. The CDR3 sequence is 13 residues long. Here the CDR3 reads CASSLTGDYGYTF. CDR3 in DNA: TGTGCCAGTAGTCTCACAGGGGACTATGGCTACACCTTC.

J is TRBJ2-1 and V is TRBV11-2, with no clear D. V was cut by 1 base and J by 6 bases, with 7 bases left in between. Looked up from germline, CDR1 is SGHAT and CDR2 is FQNNGV. The CDR3 contains 13 residues. The CDR3 here is CASSLGLLNEQFF. The CDR3 DNA follows: TGTGCCAGCAGCTTAGGCCTACTCAATGAGCAGTTCTTC.

This chain connects TRBV5-1 to TRBJ2-1; TRBD1 or TRBD2 may be the D gene (5 bases each). CDR1 and CDR2 from the germline V gene are SGHRS and YFSETQ. The CDR3 covers 16 residues. V lost 4 bases and J lost 0, with 14 bases in between. CDR3 residues: CASSPRAGSSYNEQFF. The DNA for the CDR3 is TGCGCCAGCAGCCCCCGGGCAGGGAGCTCCTACAATGAGCAGTTCTTC.

A single count supports this clone. The V and J genes are TRBV18 and TRBJ1-2; D is possibly TRBD1 (5 bases). The CDR3 covers 14 residues. CDR1 KGHSH and CDR2 LQKENI come from the germline V gene. V lost 7 bases and J lost 4, with 16 bases in between. CDR3 sequence: CASLGALTGYGYTF. In nucleotides, the CDR3 is TGTGCCAGCTTAGGGGCTCTGACTGGCTATGGCTACACCTTC.

V usage is TRBV6-6 and J usage is TRBJ2-3; D gene ambiguous. The CDR3 runs to 10 residues. The V gene's germline CDR1 is MNHNY and CDR2 SVGAGI (reference sequence). Trimming took off 7 bases at V and 5 bases at J, with 4 bases between the two ends. The CDR3: CASTQDTQYF. In DNA, the CDR3 is TGTGCCAGCACCCAAGATACGCAGTATTTT.

This clone was detected only once. The chain joins TRBV5-1 to TRBJ2-5; D might be TRBD1 (6 bases). The CDR3 consists of 16 residues. Trimming took 4 bases from V and 4 from J, leaving 20 bases between them. CDR1 and CDR2 from the germline V gene are SGHRS and YFSETQ. CDR3 in amino acids: CASSLSYTLQGETQYF. In DNA, the CDR3 is TGCGCCAGCAGCCTATCATACACTCTACAGGGAGAGACCCAGTACTTC.

This clone has only one observation. V is TRBV29-1 and J is TRBJ2-5; 12 positions match TRBD1. Germline CDR1 reads SQVTM; CDR2 reads ANQGSEA. The CDR3 has 17 amino acids. V was clipped by 6 bases and J by 4 bases; unmatched bases: 15. CDR3 in amino acids: CSVAGPGTGGVAETQYF. CDR3 nucleotide sequence: TGCAGCGTGGCCGGTCCCGGGACAGGGGGCGTCGCAGAGACCCAGTACTTC.

This clone has only one observation. The chain is built from TRBV30 and TRBJ2-7; possibly TRBD2 for D (6 bases). Germline V lookup: CDR1 GTSNPN, CDR2 SVGIG (reference sequence). The V end was cut by 5 bases, the J end by 11 bases, with 16 bases between. The CDR3 consists of 11 residues. This CDR3 reads CAWGRAGGEYF. The CDR3 DNA sequence: TGTGCCTGGGGCCGTGCCGGAGGGGAGTACTTC.

The chain joins TRBV28 to TRBJ2-5, with D unclear. The CDR3 loop spans 14 amino acids. Trimming took 6 bases from V and 1 from J, leaving 12 bases between them. Germline V gives CDR1 MDHEN, CDR2 SYDVKM. In DNA form, the CDR3 reads TGTGCCAGCAGAACCTCACCTGGCCAAGAGACCCAGTACTTC. It yields the protein CASRTSPGQETQYF. The full variable domain, rest sourced from reference TRBV28 and TRBJ2-5, is DVKVTQSSRYLVKRTGEKVFLECVQDMDHENMFWYRQDPGLGLRLIYFSYDVKMKEKGDIPEGYSVSREKKERFSLILESASTNQTSMYLCASRTSPGQETQYFGPGTRLLVL.